Listed here are 12 T cell receptor beta chains from one sample, sequenced in a study of T cells in Graves' hyperthyroidism and ophthalmopathy. Template material for amplifying TCR beta CDR3 regions consisted of RNA transcripts. The HTBI primer set drove a first-round RT-PCR of the TCR CDR3. TCRdb reanalysed the multiplex PCR reads using MiXCR and keeps one entry per CDR3 protein. Of around 380,000 distinct CDR3 sequences in the sample, 13% were seen once. Input material: blood. These receptors all stem from a man under 40 with Graves' hyperthyroidism that later progressed to Graves' ophthalmopathy.

This clonotype has more than one count but fewer than ten. V and J are TRBV27 and TRBJ2-7; D could derive from TRBD1 or TRBD2 (5 bases each). Germline loops: CDR1 MNHEY, CDR2 SMNVEV (reference sequence). Trimming removed 3 bases at V and 3 bases at J, with 24 bases between. This CDR3 region has 18 residues. For the CDR3, the DNA is TGTGCCAGCAGTTTGGTCGGGGCAGGACAACACTTGAACTACGAGCAGTACTTC. Protein sequence: CASSLVGAGQHLNYEQYF.

This clonotype was seen at least ten times. The chain couples TRBV6-2 or TRBV6-3 to TRBJ1-5; D is perhaps TRBD1 (5 bases). The V end lost 6 bases, the J end lost 3 bases, and 9 bases lay between the germline ends. Germline loops: CDR1 MNHEY, CDR2 SVGEGT. The CDR3 loop spans 13 amino acids. This CDR3 is CASRTGSNQPQHF. The CDR3 DNA reads as TGTGCCAGCAGAACAGGTTCCAATCAGCCCCAGCATTTT.

This chain joins TRBV3-1 and TRBJ2-2, with D possibly being TRBD2 (6 bases). Trimming cost V 4 bases and J 1 base, with 10 bases left between them. Germline values: CDR1 LGHDT, CDR2 YNNKEL (reference sequence). This CDR3 contains 15 residues. CDR3 residues: CASSPRDLNTGELFF. In DNA, the CDR3 is TGTGCCAGCAGCCCGCGGGACTTGAACACCGGGGAGCTGTTTTTT.

CDR3 residues: CASSVSGGGSSTDTQYF. Written as DNA, the CDR3 is TGTGCCAGCAGCGTATCAGGCGGCGGGTCTAGCACAGATACGCAGTATTTT. This chain connects TRBV9 to TRBJ2-3; TRBD2 is a possible D gene (5 bases). The CDR3 covers 17 residues. The V and J ends lost 1 base and 0 bases respectively, with 15 bases between them. Germline V gene lookup returns CDR1 SGDLS and CDR2 YYNGEE.

Ten or more counts support this clonotype. This chain links TRBV27 with TRBJ2-7, with 8 bases fitting TRBD2. CDR3 length: 14 amino acids. CDR1 is MNHEY and CDR2 is SMNVEV in the germline V gene (reference sequence). With V trimmed by 2 bases and J by 3 bases, 3 bases remained unmatched. The CDR3: CASSLRLAGYEQYF. CDR3 in DNA: TGTGCCAGCAGTTTAAGGCTAGCGGGCTACGAGCAGTACTTC.

The sample holds many counts of this clonotype. The V gene is TRBV2, the J gene TRBJ1-1; 7 positions match TRBD1. Germline assignment: CDR1 SNHLY and CDR2 FYNNEI. The CDR3 totals 13 residues. V lost 6 bases, J lost 5 bases, and 6 bases stayed unmatched. The CDR3 DNA sequence: TGTGCCAGCAGCGGACAGGACGGAACTGAAGCTTTCTTT. Amino acids: CASSGQDGTEAFF. Drawing the rest from reference TRBV2 and TRBJ1-1, the complete variable domain is EPEVTQTPSHQVTQMGQEVILRCVPISNHLYFYWYRQILGQKVEFLVSFYNNEISEKSEIFDDQFSVERPDGSNFTLKIRSTKLEDSAMYFCASSGQDGTEAFFGQGTRLTVV.

In this sample, this clonotype turned up a few times. The rearrangement joins TRBV11-2 to TRBJ2-2, with D tentatively TRBD2 (5 bases). Trimming removed 1 base at V and 7 bases at J, with 19 bases between. Per germline, CDR1 SGHAT and CDR2 FQNNGV. This CDR3 contains 17 residues. CDR3 amino acids: CASSLAAGPVYHGELFF. The CDR3 bases are TGTGCCAGCAGCTTAGCCGCGGGTCCCGTCTATCACGGGGAGCTGTTTTTT.

The chain couples TRBV10-2 to TRBJ2-7; D unclear. Trimming took 2 bases from V and 6 from J, leaving 11 bases between them. Germline lookup yields CDR1 WSHSY and CDR2 SAAADI. CDR3 length: 13 amino acids. CDR3 sequence: CASSEGVNCEQYF. CDR3 sequence (DNA): TGCGCCAGCAGTGAGGGGGTCAACTGCGAGCAGTACTTC.

V usage is TRBV19 and J usage is TRBJ1-5, with D maybe TRBD1 (6 bases). This CDR3 comprises 19 residues. The V gene lost 2 bases and the J gene lost 3 bases, with 23 bases spanning the gap. CDR1 LNHDA and CDR2 SQIVND come from the germline V gene (reference sequence). The CDR3 here is CASSISIWTAQIDNQPQHF. The DNA of the CDR3 is TGTGCCAGTAGTATATCGATCTGGACAGCCCAAATCGACAATCAGCCCCAGCATTTT. Based on the CDR3 plus reference TRBV19 and TRBJ1-5, the full variable domain is DGGITQSPKYLFRKEGQNVTLSCEQNLNHDAMYWYRQDPGQGLRLIYYSQIVNDFQKGDIAEGYSVSREKKESFPLTVTSAQKNPTAFYLCASSISIWTAQIDNQPQHFGDGTRLSIL.

The chain couples TRBV18 to TRBJ2-7; D uncertain. Trimming took 3 bases from V and 0 from J, leaving 12 bases between them. CDR1 is KGHSH, CDR2 LQKENI, per germline. This CDR3 spans 15 amino acids. The CDR3 DNA follows: TGTGCCAGCTCACCCCGAGGTACAGTCTCCTACGAGCAGTACTTC. The encoded protein is CASSPRGTVSYEQYF.

This clonotype was counted at least ten times. The chain is built from TRBV12-3 or TRBV12-4 and TRBJ1-6, with 7 bases that match TRBD1. The CDR3 is 15 residues long. J lost 3 bases, V lost 5 bases, and 4 bases had no gene match. The CDR3 loop is CASSTQGVYNSPLHF. CDR3 in DNA: TGTGCCAGCAGTACCCAGGGGGTCTATAATTCACCCCTCCACTTT.

This clonotype occurred many times. V and J are TRBV2 and TRBJ2-7, with TRBD2 matching 8 bases. Germline-derived CDR1 and CDR2 are SNHLY and FYNNEI. The CDR3 consists of 13 residues. J was trimmed by 4 bases and V by 7 bases; bases with no gene match: 6. CDR3 amino acids: CASKGSGVYEQYF. DNA of the CDR3: TGTGCCAGCAAAGGTAGCGGGGTGTACGAGCAGTACTTC.